This TCR beta chain was retrieved from a study of regulatory T cells in long-lasting Graves disease. Study-level points and caveats: Repertoires from persistent disease leaned toward TRBV28, TRBJ1-2 and TRBJ2-5. Persistent patients shared more public clonotypes (roughly 2,500) than new patients (nearly 1,000).

V shed 5 bases, J shed 2 bases, and the junction held 5 bases outside the gene matches. In germline, CDR1 is MDHEN, CDR2 SYDVKM. The CDR3 contains 15 residues. The TCR beta library used iRepertoire HTBI primers with Arm-PCR amplification of CDR3. One entry per CDR3 protein, called by TCRdb with MiXCR from the multiplex PCR reads. Of some 460,000 distinct CDR3 sequences detected, around 15% appear once; the ten largest clones hold more than 10%. In this sample, this clonotype turned up many times. Its target is not known. This sample's time point: newly diagnosed GD, antithyroid drugs for less than 3 months. Making the TCR library involved RNA that had been extracted from PBMCs. This sample was also put to use in a study of T cells in Graves' hyperthyroidism and ophthalmopathy. From that study: Peripheral blood also featured most of the thyroid clonotypes expanded above 0.001.

The receptor was derived from a middle-aged man with Graves disease. The rearrangement links TRBV28 to TRBJ2-7; 11 nucleotides line up with TRBD2. This sample comprised peripheral blood mononuclear cells (PBMCs), obtained at new diagnosis, from a patient treated with antithyroid drugs. Here the CDR3 DNA reads TGTGCCAGCAGTCCAGAGACTAGCGGGACCTACGAGCAGTACTTC. Translated, it gives CASSPETSGTYEQYF.